The 25 T cell receptor beta chains below come from one sample, sequenced in a study of lung T cells in sarcoidosis with Löfgren's syndrome. TCRdb itself ran the reads through MiXCR, one entry per CDR3 protein. The sample yields 50,000 to 65,000 distinct CDR3 sequences, 21% seen once. The sequencing sample was made of CD4+ T cells from PBMCs. Receptors were obtained from a human donor with sarcoidosis (Löfgren's syndrome or another form), or a control subject (not recorded which).

This clonotype was seen many times. J is TRBJ2-3 and V is TRBV14; D is uncertain. This CDR3 region has 14 residues. CDR1 and CDR2 from the germline V gene are SGHDN and FVKESK. V lost 1 base to trimming and J lost 2 bases, with 7 bases between them. The CDR3 here is CASSQARVTDTQYF. As DNA, the CDR3 is TGTGCCAGCAGCCAAGCGAGAGTCACAGATACGCAGTATTTT.

In this sample, this clonotype turned up a few times. The rearrangement uses TRBV11-2 and TRBJ2-3; possibly TRBD2 for D (6 bases). CDR1 is SGHAT, CDR2 FQNNGV, per germline. The CDR3 has 19 amino acids. Between the trimmed V and J ends, which lost 0 bases and 2 bases, there was a span of 21 bases. For the CDR3, the DNA is TGTGCCAGCAGCTTAGATCGGTCCGGGGGAGTCCGGGTCACAGATACGCAGTATTTT. This translates into CASSLDRSGGVRVTDTQYF.

This clonotype was counted ten times or more. A read error may account for a junction end that differs from germline. The chain is built from TRBV7-2 and TRBJ2-1; TRBD1 matches 10 bases. Germline CDR1 and CDR2: SGHTA and FQGNSA. The CDR3 loop spans 14 amino acids. The CDR3 bases are TGTGCCAGCAGACAGACAGGGGGCTACAATAAGCAGTTCTTC. Translation gives CASRQTGGYNKQFF.

This clonotype was counted only a few times. The gene calls are TRBV6-4 and TRBJ1-3; 10 bases map to TRBD1. The ends lost 5 bases at V and 3 bases at J; junction bases unmatched: 4. The CDR3 is 15 amino acids. The germline CDR1 and CDR2 sequences are MRHNA and SNTAGT. The CDR3 DNA reads TGTGCCAGCAGTCGGGACAGGGGCCGTGGAAACACCATATATTTT. It encodes CASSRDRGRGNTIYF.

In the case of this clonotype: Likely a read error: the CDR3 ends without its conserved phenylalanine or tryptophan. It is unclear where the CDR3 begins or ends on the DNA, so no DNA is shown, and the CDR3 is as TCRdb lists it. The CDR3 is CGSSGGPLPRAS. V gene TRBV2 combines with J gene TRBJ2-5; the table's D call of TRBD1 was not tested on the DNA. The CDR3 length is 12 residues, termini included. Germline CDR1 reads SNHLY; CDR2 reads FYNNEI.

In its sample, this clonotype was seen many times. The CDR3 loop reads CASSFLPDTQYF. CDR3 nucleotides: TGTGCCAGCAGTTTCTTGCCAGATACGCAGTATTTT. The V call is TRBV11-1, the J call TRBJ2-3; no reliable D call. Trimming left V 6 bases short and J 4 bases short, with 8 bases between. CDR1 and CDR2 (germline): SGHAT, FQDESV (reference sequence). The CDR3 has 12 amino acids.

A single count supports this clonotype. One end of the junction fails to match germline, which may point to a read error. The chain joins TRBV12-3 or TRBV12-4 to TRBJ2-5; the D gene is possibly TRBD1 (5 bases). CDR3 length: 15 amino acids. The CDR3 is CASTLGDSNQGTQYF. CDR3 nucleotides: TGTGCCAGCACCCTAGGGGATAGTAATCAAGGGACCCAGTACTTC.

This clonotype was detected ten times or more. The chain joins TRBV6-1 to TRBJ2-7; 7 bases map to TRBD1. Germline V lookup: CDR1 MNHNS, CDR2 SASEGT. The CDR3 covers 14 residues. V was clipped by 5 bases and J by 2 bases; unmatched bases: 6. CDR3 nucleotide sequence: TGTGCCAGCAGTACCCGGACAGGAGCCTACGAGCAGTACGTC. It yields the protein CASSTRTGAYEQYV.

About this clonotype itself: A single base separates this from a much larger clone, so it may be a read error. The V and J genes are TRBV7-9 and TRBJ2-7; maybe TRBD2 (5 bases). V shed 5 bases and J shed 3 bases, with 14 bases lying between them. The CDR3 length is 14 residues. The germline V gene has CDR1 SEHNR and CDR2 FQNEAQ (reference sequence). CDR3 sequence reads: CASSQDRGFYEQYV. In DNA, the CDR3 is TGTGCCAGCAGCCAAGATCGGGGTTTCTACGAGCAGTACGTC.

This clonotype showed up many times. The gene calls are TRBV27 and TRBJ1-5, with D tentatively TRBD1 (5 bases). The germline gives CDR1 MNHEY, CDR2 SMNVEV (reference sequence). With 5 bases removed from V and 5 bases from J, the gap between germline ends came to 10 bases. CDR3 length: 13 residues. CDR3 loop: CASSRQFYQPQHF. CDR3 nucleotides: TGTGCCAGCAGTCGACAGTTCTATCAGCCCCAGCATTTT.

This clonotype was counted a few times. The chain combines TRBV3-1 with TRBJ1-1; D is ambiguous. The V gene lost 3 bases and the J gene lost 2 bases, with 13 bases spanning the gap. The germline V gene encodes CDR1 LGHDT and CDR2 YNNKEL (reference sequence). The CDR3 is 15 residues long. CDR3 sequence reads: CASSHQHQRNTEAFF. The CDR3 DNA is TGTGCCAGCAGCCATCAACACCAGAGAAACACTGAAGCTTTCTTT.

This clonotype came up once. A read error is possible here, since a much larger clone lies one base away. The chain has TRBV29-1 and TRBJ1-2, with D possibly matching TRBD1 (5 bases). The CDR3 contains 14 residues. Germline loops: CDR1 SQVTM, CDR2 ANQGSEA. The CDR3: CSVEALDSLYGYAF. Written as DNA, the CDR3 is TGCAGCGTTGAGGCTCTCGACAGCCTCTATGGCTACGCCTTC.

The sample holds many counts of this clonotype. The rearrangement uses TRBV6-1 and TRBJ2-1; the D gene is possibly TRBD1 (6 bases). Trimming stripped 1 base from V and 4 bases from J, with 11 bases between. Germline CDR1 and CDR2: MNHNS and SASEGT. This CDR3 has 15 amino acids. This CDR3 reads CASSEEGHSYNEQFF. The DNA of the CDR3 is TGTGCCAGCAGTGAAGAGGGACACAGTTACAATGAGCAGTTCTTC.

This clonotype occurred many times. CDR3 bases: TGTGCCAGCAGTCCCGGGAGTCGGGAGACCCAGTACTTC. Translation gives CASSPGSRETQYF. The rearrangement uses TRBV2 and TRBJ2-5; possible D gene TRBD2, 6 bases. V lost 5 bases and J 5 bases, leaving 12 bases between the germline ends. Germline V lookup: CDR1 SNHLY, CDR2 FYNNEI. This CDR3 region has 13 residues.

This chain uses TRBV7-2 with TRBJ2-7; 10 nucleotides align to TRBD2. CDR3 size: 18 residues. Germline lookup yields CDR1 SGHTA and CDR2 FQGNSA. The ends lost 5 bases at V and 2 bases at J; junction bases unmatched: 15. CDR3 bases: TGTGCCAGCAGCCGGCAGTTGTCTAGCGGGAGTGAAACCTACGAGCAGTACTTC. Its translation is CASSRQLSSGSETYEQYF.

This chain joins TRBV20-1 and TRBJ2-3, with D perhaps matching TRBD1 (6 bases). The V and J ends lost 1 base and 4 bases respectively, with 15 bases between them. Germline loops: CDR1 DFQATT, CDR2 SNEGSKA (reference sequence). The CDR3 runs 15 residues. CDR3 bases: TGCAGTGCTAGAGTCCCGGGACACGGGTCAGATACGCAGTATTTT. This codes for CSARVPGHGSDTQYF.

Note on this clonotype: A much larger clone sits a single nucleotide away, making a read error possible. J is TRBJ1-3 and V is TRBV6-5; D is perhaps TRBD1 (5 bases). Germline-derived CDR1 and CDR2 are MNHEY and SVGAGI. This CDR3 has 19 residues. The CDR3 loop reads CASSHSLEGRLSSGNTIYF. The CDR3 DNA reads as TGTGCCAGCAGTCACTCACTCGAGGGACGACTTTCCTCTGGAAACACCATATATTTT.

The V call is TRBV9, the J call TRBJ2-7, with TRBD2 matching 9 bases. CDR1 is SGDLS, CDR2 YYNGEE, per germline. The CDR3 is 14 amino acids. Losses at the gene ends were 7 bases for V and 3 bases for J; bases not matched to a gene: 8. The CDR3 here is CASAVTSGDYEQYF. DNA of the CDR3: TGTGCCAGCGCTGTGACTAGCGGTGACTACGAGCAGTACTTC.

The table lists this clonotype with many counts. The V and J genes are TRBV20-1 and TRBJ1-5; the D gene is possibly TRBD1 (5 bases). CDR1 and CDR2 (germline): DFQATT, SNEGSKA (reference sequence). This CDR3 has 14 amino acids. The ends were cut back, 3 bases at V and 6 bases at J, with 15 bases in the middle. This chain's CDR3 is CSASRLGGGQPQHF. The CDR3 DNA reads TGCAGTGCTAGTAGATTGGGTGGGGGTCAGCCCCAGCATTTT.

This clonotype was counted ten times or more. The chain employs TRBV6-1 and TRBJ2-1; 10 nucleotides line up with TRBD2. The germline gives CDR1 MNHNS, CDR2 SASEGT. Losses at the gene ends were 10 bases for V and 0 bases for J; bases not matched to a gene: 6. The CDR3 has 15 amino acids. In DNA form, the CDR3 reads TGTGCCATCATTAGCGGGAGGAGCTCCTACAATGAGCAGTTCTTC. Its translation: CAIISGRSSYNEQFF.

A note on this clonotype: This may arise from a read error, as a much more abundant clone is one base away. V is TRBV6-2 or TRBV6-3 and J is TRBJ2-3; TRBD1 agrees at 7 bases. Trimming removed 6 bases from V and 10 bases from J; junction bases left unmatched: 13. The germline gives CDR1 MNHEY, CDR2 SVGEGT. There are 14 residues in the CDR3. The DNA of the CDR3 is TGTGCCAGCAGCCCACCGACAGGGACCGATGCGCAGTATTTT. It translates to CASSPPTGTDAQYF.

This clonotype appeared a few times. This rearrangement joins TRBV24-1 to TRBJ1-3; 7 bases fit TRBD1. Germline loops: CDR1 KGHDR, CDR2 SFDVKD. V shed 4 bases, J shed 6 bases, and the junction held 5 bases outside the gene matches. The CDR3 length is 14 residues. As DNA, the CDR3 is TGTGCCACCAGTGAGTCCGGGACAGTAAACACCATATATTTT. Residues: CATSESGTVNTIYF.

This clonotype was found many times. The rearrangement uses TRBV28 and TRBJ2-5; 8 nucleotides agree with TRBD1. Germline values: CDR1 MDHEN, CDR2 SYDVKM. This CDR3 has 15 residues. Trimming took 4 bases from V and 4 from J; bases not matched to a gene: 8. The DNA of the CDR3 is TGTGCCAGCAGTTCACGGACAGGGAGGAGAGAGACCCAGTACTTC. Amino acids: CASSSRTGRRETQYF.

CDR3 sequence: CASSAQQGPGELFF. The CDR3, as DNA: TGTGCCAGCAGCGCGCAACAGGGCCCCGGGGAGCTGTTTTTT. The V gene is TRBV9, the J gene TRBJ2-2, with D perhaps TRBD1 (6 bases). The V end lost 3 bases, the J end lost 6 bases, and 12 bases lay between the germline ends. Germline assignment: CDR1 SGDLS and CDR2 YYNGEE. This CDR3 comprises 14 residues.

This clonotype was counted ten times or more. The J gene is TRBJ2-1, the V gene TRBV6-1, with D possibly TRBD1 on 6 matching bases. Between the trimmed V and J ends, which lost 4 bases and 2 bases, there was a span of 15 bases. Looked up from germline, CDR1 is MNHNS and CDR2 is SASEGT. The CDR3 is made up of 16 amino acids. The CDR3 is CASSGLGGETYNEQFF. CDR3 DNA: TGTGCCAGCAGTGGTCTTGGGGGCGAGACCTACAATGAGCAGTTCTTC.